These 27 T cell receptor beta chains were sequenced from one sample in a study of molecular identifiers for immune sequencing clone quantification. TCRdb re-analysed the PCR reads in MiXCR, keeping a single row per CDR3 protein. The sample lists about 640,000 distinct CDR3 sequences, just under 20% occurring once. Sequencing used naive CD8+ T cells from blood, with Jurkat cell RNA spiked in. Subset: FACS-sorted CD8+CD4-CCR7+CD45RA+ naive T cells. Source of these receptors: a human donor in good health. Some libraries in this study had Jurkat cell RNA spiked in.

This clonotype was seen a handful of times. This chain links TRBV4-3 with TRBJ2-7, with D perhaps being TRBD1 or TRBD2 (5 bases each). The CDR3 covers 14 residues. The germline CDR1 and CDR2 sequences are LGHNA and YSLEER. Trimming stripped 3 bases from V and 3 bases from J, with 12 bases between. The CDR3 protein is CASSQGRYFYEQYF. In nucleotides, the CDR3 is TGCGCCAGCAGCCAGGGACGCTATTTCTACGAGCAGTACTTC.

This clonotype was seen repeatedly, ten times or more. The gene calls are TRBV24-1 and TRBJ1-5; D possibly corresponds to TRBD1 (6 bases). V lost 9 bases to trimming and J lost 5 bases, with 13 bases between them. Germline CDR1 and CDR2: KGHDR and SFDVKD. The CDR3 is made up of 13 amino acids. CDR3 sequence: CATSEGGHQPQHF. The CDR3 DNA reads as TGTGCCACCTCCGAGGGGGGTCATCAGCCCCAGCATTTT.

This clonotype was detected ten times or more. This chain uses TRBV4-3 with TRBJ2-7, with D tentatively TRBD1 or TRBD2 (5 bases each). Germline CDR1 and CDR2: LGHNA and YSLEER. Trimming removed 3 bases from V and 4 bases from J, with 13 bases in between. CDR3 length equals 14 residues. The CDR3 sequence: CASSHGTASYEQYF. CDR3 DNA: TGCGCCAGCAGCCATGGGACCGCTAGTTACGAGCAGTACTTC.

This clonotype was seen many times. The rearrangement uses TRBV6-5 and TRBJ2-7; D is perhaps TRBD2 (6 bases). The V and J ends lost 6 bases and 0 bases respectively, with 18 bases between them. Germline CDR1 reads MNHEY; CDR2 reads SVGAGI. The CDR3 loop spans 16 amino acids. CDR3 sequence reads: CASRGNIAENSYEQYF. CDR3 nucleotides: TGTGCCAGCAGGGGGAATATAGCGGAAAACTCCTACGAGCAGTACTTC.

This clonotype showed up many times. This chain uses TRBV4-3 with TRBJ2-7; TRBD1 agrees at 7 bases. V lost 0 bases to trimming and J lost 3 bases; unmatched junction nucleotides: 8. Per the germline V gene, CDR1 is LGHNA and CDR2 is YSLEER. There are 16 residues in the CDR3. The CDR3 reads CASSQDRGGSGYEQYF. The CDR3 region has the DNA TGCGCCAGCAGCCAAGATAGAGGGGGCTCGGGCTACGAGCAGTACTTC.

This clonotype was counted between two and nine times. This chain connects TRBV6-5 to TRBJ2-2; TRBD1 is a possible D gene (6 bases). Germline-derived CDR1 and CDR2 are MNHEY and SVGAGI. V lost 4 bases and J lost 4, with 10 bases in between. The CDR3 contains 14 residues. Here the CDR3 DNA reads TGTGCCAGCAGTTTTGGACAGTTCACCGGGGAGCTGTTTTTT. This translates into CASSFGQFTGELFF.

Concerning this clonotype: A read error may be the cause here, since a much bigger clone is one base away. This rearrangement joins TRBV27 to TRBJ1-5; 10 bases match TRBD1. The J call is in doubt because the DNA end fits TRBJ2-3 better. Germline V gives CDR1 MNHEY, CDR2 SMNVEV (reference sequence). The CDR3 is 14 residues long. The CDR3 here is CASATGGRYQPQYF. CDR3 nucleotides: TGTGCCAGCGCGACAGGGGGCCGATATCAGCCCCAGTATTTT.

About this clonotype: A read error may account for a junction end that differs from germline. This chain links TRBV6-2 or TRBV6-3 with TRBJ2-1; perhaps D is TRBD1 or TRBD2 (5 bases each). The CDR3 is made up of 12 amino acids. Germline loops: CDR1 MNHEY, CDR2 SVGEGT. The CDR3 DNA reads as TGTGCCGGCAGTTTACTATGGGACGAGCAGTTCTTC. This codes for CAGSLLWDEQFF.

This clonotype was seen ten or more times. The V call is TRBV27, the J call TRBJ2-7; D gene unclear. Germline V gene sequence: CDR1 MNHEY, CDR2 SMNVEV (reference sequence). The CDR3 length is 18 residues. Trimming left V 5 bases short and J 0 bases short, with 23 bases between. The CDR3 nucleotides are TGTGCCAGCAGTCCTCTTGGGCCCGGGCGTCAACACTCCTACGAGCAGTACTTC. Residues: CASSPLGPGRQHSYEQYF.

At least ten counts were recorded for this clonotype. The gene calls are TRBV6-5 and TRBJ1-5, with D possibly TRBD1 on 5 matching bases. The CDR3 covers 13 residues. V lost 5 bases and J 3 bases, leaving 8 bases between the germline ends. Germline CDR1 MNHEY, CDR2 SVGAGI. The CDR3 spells CASSPGPNQPQHF. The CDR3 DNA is TGTGCCAGCAGTCCGGGACCCAATCAGCCCCAGCATTTT.

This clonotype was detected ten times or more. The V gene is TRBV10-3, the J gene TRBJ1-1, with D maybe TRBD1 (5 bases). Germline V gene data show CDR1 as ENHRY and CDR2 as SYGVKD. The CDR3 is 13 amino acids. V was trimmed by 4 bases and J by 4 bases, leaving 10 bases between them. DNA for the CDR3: TGTGCCATCAGTGGTCCGGGGCCCACTGAAGCTTTCTTT. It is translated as CAISGPGPTEAFF.

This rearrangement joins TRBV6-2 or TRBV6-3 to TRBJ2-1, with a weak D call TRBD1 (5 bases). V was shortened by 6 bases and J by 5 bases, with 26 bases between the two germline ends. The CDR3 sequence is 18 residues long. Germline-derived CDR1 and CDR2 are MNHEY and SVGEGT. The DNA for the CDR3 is TGTGCCAGCAGACAGGAACTCCACATGTCGGCACCGAACAATGAGCAGTTCTTC. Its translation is CASRQELHMSAPNNEQFF.

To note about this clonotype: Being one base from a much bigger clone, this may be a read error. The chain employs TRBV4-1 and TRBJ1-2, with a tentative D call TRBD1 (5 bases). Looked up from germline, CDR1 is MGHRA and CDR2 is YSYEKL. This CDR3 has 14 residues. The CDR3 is CASSQVDNNYGYAF. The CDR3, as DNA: TGCGCCAGCAGCCAAGTGGACAACAACTATGGCTACGCCTTC.

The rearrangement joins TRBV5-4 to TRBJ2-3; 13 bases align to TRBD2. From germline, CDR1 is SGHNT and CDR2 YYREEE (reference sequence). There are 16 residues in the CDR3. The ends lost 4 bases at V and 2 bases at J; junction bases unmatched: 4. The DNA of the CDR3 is TGTGCCAGCAGCCCGACTAGCGGGGGGCCCACAGATACGCAGTATTTT. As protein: CASSPTSGGPTDTQYF.

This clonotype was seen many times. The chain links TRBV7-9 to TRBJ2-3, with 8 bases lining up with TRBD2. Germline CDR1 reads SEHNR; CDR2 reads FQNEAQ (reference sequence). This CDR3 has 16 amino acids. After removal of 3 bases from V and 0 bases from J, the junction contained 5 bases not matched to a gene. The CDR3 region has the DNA TGTGCCAGCAGCTTCCTCGGACTAGCTAGCACAGATACGCAGTATTTT. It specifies CASSFLGLASTDTQYF. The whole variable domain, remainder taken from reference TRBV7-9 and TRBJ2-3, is DTGVSQNPRHKITKRGQNVTFRCDPISEHNRLYWYRQTLGQGPEFLTYFQNEAQLEKSRLLSDRFSAERPKGSFSTLEIQRTEQGDSAMYLCASSFLGLASTDTQYFGPGTRLTVL.

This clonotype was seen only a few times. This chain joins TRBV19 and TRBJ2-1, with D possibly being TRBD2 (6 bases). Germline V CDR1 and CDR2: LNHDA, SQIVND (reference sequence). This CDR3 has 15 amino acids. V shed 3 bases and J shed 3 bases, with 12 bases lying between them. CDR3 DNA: TGTGCCAGTAGTATCGGTGATAGCGGCTACAATGAGCAGTTCTTC. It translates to CASSIGDSGYNEQFF.

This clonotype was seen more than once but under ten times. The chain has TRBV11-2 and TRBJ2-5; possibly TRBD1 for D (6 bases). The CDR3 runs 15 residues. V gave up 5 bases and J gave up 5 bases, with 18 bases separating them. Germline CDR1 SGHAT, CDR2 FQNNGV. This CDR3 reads CASSPELMGAETQYF. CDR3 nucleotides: TGTGCCAGCAGCCCCGAGCTAATGGGGGCTGAGACCCAGTACTTC.

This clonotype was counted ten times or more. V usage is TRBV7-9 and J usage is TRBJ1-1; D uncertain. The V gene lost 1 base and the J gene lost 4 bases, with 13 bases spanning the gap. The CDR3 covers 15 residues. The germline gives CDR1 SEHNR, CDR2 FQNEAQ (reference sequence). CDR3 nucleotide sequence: TGTGCCAGCAGCTTAGGGTTCGATTTTTCCACTGAAGCTTTCTTT. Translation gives CASSLGFDFSTEAFF.

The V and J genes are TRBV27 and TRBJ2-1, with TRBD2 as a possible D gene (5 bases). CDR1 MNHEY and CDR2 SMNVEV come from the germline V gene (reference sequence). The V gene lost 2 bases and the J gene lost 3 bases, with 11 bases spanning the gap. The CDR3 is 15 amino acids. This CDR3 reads CASSLTSSLYNEQFF. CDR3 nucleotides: TGTGCCAGCAGTTTAACCTCTAGCCTCTACAATGAGCAGTTCTTC.

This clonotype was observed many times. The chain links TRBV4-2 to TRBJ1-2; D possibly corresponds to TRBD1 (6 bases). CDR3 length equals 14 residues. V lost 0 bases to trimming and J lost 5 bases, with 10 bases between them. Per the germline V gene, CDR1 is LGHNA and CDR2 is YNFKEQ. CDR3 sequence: CASSQEHREYGYTF. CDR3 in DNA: TGTGCCAGCAGCCAAGAACACAGGGAGTATGGCTACACCTTC.

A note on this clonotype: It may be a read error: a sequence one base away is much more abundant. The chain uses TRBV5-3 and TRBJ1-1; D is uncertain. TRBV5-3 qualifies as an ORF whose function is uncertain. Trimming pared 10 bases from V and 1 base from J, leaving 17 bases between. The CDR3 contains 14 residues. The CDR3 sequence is CAGSFLLGNTEAFF. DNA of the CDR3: TGTGCCGGCAGCTTCTTGCTAGGGAACACTGAAGCTTTCTTT.

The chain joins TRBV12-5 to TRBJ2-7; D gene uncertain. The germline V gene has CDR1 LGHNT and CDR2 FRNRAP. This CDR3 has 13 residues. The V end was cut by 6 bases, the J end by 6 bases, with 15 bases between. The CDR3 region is CASGTLEPGEQYF. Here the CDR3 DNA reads TGTGCTAGTGGCACCCTCGAGCCTGGCGAGCAGTACTTC.

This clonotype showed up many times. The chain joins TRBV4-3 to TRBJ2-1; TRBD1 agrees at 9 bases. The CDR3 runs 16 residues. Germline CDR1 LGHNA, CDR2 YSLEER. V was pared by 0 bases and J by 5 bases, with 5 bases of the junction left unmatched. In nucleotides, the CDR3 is TGCGCCAGCAGCCAAGATCTCAGGACAGGGGACAATGAGCAGTTCTTC. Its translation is CASSQDLRTGDNEQFF.

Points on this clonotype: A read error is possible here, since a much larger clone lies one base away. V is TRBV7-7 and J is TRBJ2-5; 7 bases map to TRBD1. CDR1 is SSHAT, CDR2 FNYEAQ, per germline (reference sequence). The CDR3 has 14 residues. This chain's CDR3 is CASSPDRIQEAQYF. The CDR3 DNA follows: TGTGCCAGCAGCCCGGACAGGATTCAAGAGGCCCAGTACTTC.

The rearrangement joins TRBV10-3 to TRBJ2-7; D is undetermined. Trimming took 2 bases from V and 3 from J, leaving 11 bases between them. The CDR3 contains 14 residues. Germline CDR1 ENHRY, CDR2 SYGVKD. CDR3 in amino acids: CAISEVGSNYEQYF. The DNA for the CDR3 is TGTGCCATCAGTGAGGTGGGTAGCAACTACGAGCAGTACTTC.

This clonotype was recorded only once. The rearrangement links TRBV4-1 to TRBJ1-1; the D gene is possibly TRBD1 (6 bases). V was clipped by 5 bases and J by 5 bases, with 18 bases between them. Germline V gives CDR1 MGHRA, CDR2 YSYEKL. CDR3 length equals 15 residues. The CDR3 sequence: CASSGRDTLGTEAFF. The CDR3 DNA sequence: TGCGCCAGCAGCGGCCGGGACACACTGGGGACTGAAGCTTTCTTT.

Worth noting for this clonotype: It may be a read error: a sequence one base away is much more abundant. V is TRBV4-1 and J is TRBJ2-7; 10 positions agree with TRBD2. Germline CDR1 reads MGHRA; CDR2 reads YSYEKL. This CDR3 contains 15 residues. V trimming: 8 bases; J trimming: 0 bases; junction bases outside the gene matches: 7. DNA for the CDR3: TGCGCCAGCGGCCGGCTAGCGGGGGACTCCTACGAGCAGTACTTC. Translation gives CASGRLAGDSYEQYF.